The 19 T cell receptor beta chains below were found in one sample sequenced in a study of blood T cell repertoires in COVID-19. Produced via immunoSEQ multiplex PCR; TCRdb's table is partial and in-frame only. The data hold about 71,000 clones, with roughly nine tenths observed a single time. The sequencing sample was made of peripheral blood. Source of these receptors: a woman younger than 30 with acute or convalescent COVID-19.

This rearrangement joins TRBV4-3 to TRBJ1-2; perhaps TRBD1 as D (6 bases). Germline V CDR1 and CDR2: LGHNA, YSLEER. V shed 0 bases and J shed 8 bases, with 16 bases lying between them. CDR3 length: 15 residues. The CDR3 DNA is TGCGCCAGCAGCCAAGATTTTCTCAGGGGCCGGGGCTACACCTTC. It encodes CASSQDFLRGRGYTF.

This rearrangement joins TRBV5-6 to TRBJ1-5; D is ambiguous. Trimming removed 2 bases from V and 0 bases from J, with 6 bases in between. This CDR3 has 14 residues. CDR1 is SGHDT, CDR2 YYEEEE, per germline. This CDR3 is CASSFGDSNQPQHF. In DNA, the CDR3 is TGTGCCAGCAGCTTCGGGGATAGCAATCAGCCCCAGCATTTT.

This chain uses TRBV14 with TRBJ1-2, with a weak D call TRBD1 (6 bases). CDR3 length equals 15 residues. Germline CDR1 SGHDN, CDR2 FVKESK. V was cut by 4 bases and J by 4 bases, with 16 bases left in between. CDR3 sequence reads: CASSLTVRDIYGYTF. The CDR3 DNA sequence: TGTGCCAGCAGCCTAACAGTCCGGGACATCTATGGCTACACCTTC.

J is TRBJ1-1 and V is TRBV4-2; TRBD1 matches at 8 bases. V was pared by 0 bases and J by 10 bases, with 7 bases of the junction left unmatched. The germline V gene has CDR1 LGHNA and CDR2 YNFKEQ. The CDR3 is 14 residues long. This CDR3 reads CASSQESRGLVAFF. The CDR3 DNA is TGTGCCAGCAGCCAAGAATCCAGGGGGCTCGTAGCTTTCTTT.

The genes are TRBV9 and TRBJ2-7; possible D gene TRBD2, 6 bases. Germline V lookup: CDR1 SGDLS, CDR2 YYNGEE. V lost 4 bases, J lost 1 base, and 15 bases lay in between. CDR3 length equals 15 residues. CDR3 coding DNA: TGTGCCAGCAGCCCCCGTAGCGGAGAGTCCTACGAGCAGTACTTC. As protein: CASSPRSGESYEQYF.

The V and J genes are TRBV5-4 and TRBJ2-5, with a possible D match to TRBD2 (6 bases). Germline assignment: CDR1 SGHNT and CDR2 YYREEE (reference sequence). V lost 0 bases, J lost 4 bases, and 13 bases lay in between. The CDR3 has 15 amino acids. The chain's CDR3 is CASSLAGDLGETQYF. CDR3 DNA: TGTGCCAGCAGCTTGGCGGGGGATCTGGGAGAGACCCAGTACTTC. Full variable domain (remainder filled in from reference TRBV5-4 and TRBJ2-5): ETGVTQSPTHLIKTRGQQVTLRCSSQSGHNTVSWYQQALGQGPQFIFQYYREEENGRGNFPPRFSGLQFPNYSSELNVNALELDDSALYLCASSLAGDLGETQYFGPGTRLLVL.

This chain connects TRBV9 to TRBJ2-5; 10 bases align to TRBD2. The germline CDR1 and CDR2 sequences are SGDLS and YYNGEE. The ends lost 3 bases at V and 4 bases at J; junction bases unmatched: 9. The CDR3 length is 16 residues. The CDR3 is CASSATSGTWGETQYF. The DNA for the CDR3 is TGTGCCAGCAGCGCCACTAGCGGGACGTGGGGAGAGACCCAGTACTTC.

V usage is TRBV20-1 and J usage is TRBJ1-2; D call uncertain. The CDR3 is 14 amino acids. Germline V gives CDR1 DFQATT, CDR2 SNEGSKA (reference sequence). Trimming removed 3 bases from V and 1 base from J, with 12 bases in between. CDR3 nucleotides: TGCAGTGCTAGTGATGTGCCCGGTAACTATGGCTACACCTTC. Translation: CSASDVPGNYGYTF.

The chain joins TRBV11-2 to TRBJ2-1; TRBD2 agrees at 10 bases. This CDR3 spans 15 amino acids. V lost 1 base, J lost 4 bases, and 1 base stayed unmatched. Germline CDR1 reads SGHAT; CDR2 reads FQNNGV. CDR3 protein: CASSLVLAGYNEQFF. CDR3 DNA: TGTGCCAGCAGCTTAGTACTAGCGGGGTACAATGAGCAGTTCTTC. The full variable domain, rest sourced from reference TRBV11-2 and TRBJ2-1, is EAGVAQSPRYKIIEKRQSVAFWCNPISGHATLYWYQQILGQGPKLLIQFQNNGVVDDSQLPKDRFSAERLKGVDSTLKIQPAKLEDSAVYLCASSLVLAGYNEQFFGPGTRLTVL.

The genes are TRBV14 and TRBJ1-2; tentatively, D is TRBD1 (6 bases). V was pared by 0 bases and J by 8 bases, with 19 bases between. The CDR3 loop spans 16 amino acids. Germline loops: CDR1 SGHDN, CDR2 FVKESK. CDR3 DNA: TGTGCCAGCAGCCAAGAAGGGGCACCGGGGGGCAGGGGCTACACCTTC. This translates into CASSQEGAPGGRGYTF.

The CDR3 here is CASSPSLGDTDTQYF. CDR3 DNA sequence: TGTGCCAGCTCACCGTCTTTGGGCGACACAGATACGCAGTATTTT. The chain links TRBV18 to TRBJ2-3; D is uncertain. Looked up from germline, CDR1 is KGHSH and CDR2 is LQKENI. V was trimmed by 3 bases and J by 2 bases, leaving 12 bases between them. CDR3 length: 15 residues.

The chain couples TRBV11-2 to TRBJ2-7; no reliable D call. The CDR3 covers 13 residues. Germline CDR1 SGHAT, CDR2 FQNNGV. Trimming pared 4 bases from V and 3 bases from J, leaving 10 bases between. The CDR3 here is CASSSDTYYEQYF. CDR3 DNA sequence: TGTGCCAGCAGCTCAGACACCTACTACGAGCAGTACTTC.

The chain links TRBV28 to TRBJ2-1; 12 bases agree with TRBD2. CDR1 and CDR2 (germline): MDHEN, SYDVKM. The CDR3 length is 18 residues. Trimming removed 5 bases from V and 0 bases from J; junction bases left unmatched: 8. CDR3 coding DNA: TGTGCCAGCAGTCCACCCGGGACTAGCGGGTTCTCCTACAATGAGCAGTTCTTC. The encoded protein is CASSPPGTSGFSYNEQFF. The entire variable domain, with the rest obtained from reference TRBV28 and TRBJ2-1, is as follows: DVKVTQSSRYLVKRTGEKVFLECVQDMDHENMFWYRQDPGLGLRLIYFSYDVKMKEKGDIPEGYSVSREKKERFSLILESASTNQTSMYLCASSPPGTSGFSYNEQFFGPGTRLTVL.

The chain has TRBV2 and TRBJ2-7, with TRBD1 matching 9 bases. Germline CDR1 is SNHLY and CDR2 is FYNNEI. V lost 2 bases to trimming and J lost 3 bases; unmatched junction nucleotides: 5. The CDR3 covers 15 residues. CDR3 sequence: CASSERDRASYEQYF. The DNA for the CDR3 is TGTGCCAGCAGTGAACGGGACAGGGCTAGCTACGAGCAGTACTTC.

The V and J genes are TRBV5-4 and TRBJ2-5; D possibly corresponds to TRBD2 (6 bases). V dropped 0 bases and J dropped 3 bases, with 9 bases sitting between them. The CDR3 has 14 amino acids. Per the germline V gene, CDR1 is SGHNT and CDR2 is YYREEE (reference sequence). This chain's CDR3 is CASSLAGEEETQYF. For the CDR3, the DNA is TGTGCCAGCAGCTTGGCGGGAGAGGAAGAGACCCAGTACTTC. Complete variable domain (other parts from reference TRBV5-4 and TRBJ2-5): ETGVTQSPTHLIKTRGQQVTLRCSSQSGHNTVSWYQQALGQGPQFIFQYYREEENGRGNFPPRFSGLQFPNYSSELNVNALELDDSALYLCASSLAGEEETQYFGPGTRLLVL.

The rearrangement joins TRBV3-1 (or the pseudogene TRBV3-2) to TRBJ1-4; a weak D match, TRBD1 (6 bases). The V gene lost 6 bases and the J gene lost 7 bases, with 18 bases spanning the gap. The V gene's germline CDR1 is LGHDT and CDR2 YNNKEL (reference sequence). This CDR3 region has 15 residues. The CDR3 sequence: CASSDRDKRGEKLFF. The CDR3 DNA is TGTGCCAGCAGTGACCGGGACAAGAGGGGTGAAAAACTGTTTTTT.

This clone was seen only once. V usage is TRBV30 and J usage is TRBJ1-4; tentative D call: TRBD1 (6 bases). The CDR3 spans 15 residues. Germline assignment: CDR1 GTSNPN and CDR2 SVGIG (reference sequence). Trimming cost V 4 bases and J 0 bases, with 12 bases left between them. CDR3 sequence reads: CAWKPWTATNEKLFF. Written as DNA, the CDR3 is TGTGCCTGGAAGCCATGGACAGCAACTAATGAAAAACTGTTTTTT.

This rearrangement joins TRBV27 to TRBJ1-6, with 8 bases that match TRBD1. From germline, CDR1 is MNHEY and CDR2 SMNVEV (reference sequence). The trim removed 8 bases at V and 7 bases at J, leaving 10 bases unmatched. The CDR3 has 15 residues. CDR3 loop: CASGTGGTENSPLHF. In DNA form, the CDR3 reads TGTGCCAGCGGAACAGGGGGGACGGAGAATTCACCCCTCCACTTT.

This chain links TRBV3-1 (or the pseudogene TRBV3-2) with TRBJ2-5, with TRBD2 matching over 14 bases. The V and J ends lost 4 bases and 5 bases, in that order; junction bases with no gene match: 3. CDR3 length equals 15 residues. Germline V gene data show CDR1 as LGHDT and CDR2 as YNNKEL (reference sequence). CDR3 nucleotides: TGTGCCAGCAGCCGCCGGACTAGCGGGGGGGAGACCCAGTACTTC. Residues: CASSRRTSGGETQYF.